This T cell receptor (beta chain) was captured in a study of response to subunit inactivated influenza vaccine. TCRdb passed the RT-PCR reads through MiXCR, listing each CDR3 protein once. This repertoire shows hundreds of thousands of distinct CDR3 sequences, over 9% found once; its top ten account for about 11%. CDR3 length: 14 residues. Germline trimming cut 5 bases from V and 9 bases from J; bases unmatched to any gene: 8. Germline CDR1 MNHNS, CDR2 SASEGT. These records were also assigned to another study, of T cells expressing NK-cell markers. This second study notes: Scientists made TCR beta cDNA using 5'RACE template switching with UMIs.

The V call is TRBV6-1, the J call TRBJ2-4; 9 bases match TRBD1. This receptor was taken from a man aged 45-65 years who received an inactivated influenza vaccine. The source was PBMCs from blood, collected on the day of vaccination. CDR3 sequence reads: CASSKQGTGSIQYF. The CDR3 DNA follows: TGTGCCAGCAGTAAACAGGGGACAGGGAGCATTCAGTACTTC.